The sequence of this T cell receptor beta chain was determined in a study of regulatory T cells in long-lasting Graves disease. Study-wide background: Persistence in Graves' disease required over 5 years of antithyroid drugs plus positive TSH receptor antibodies. Study observations and caveats: Persistent-disease Graves' patients showed less TCR diversity than new cases.

Through Arm-PCR of CDR3 regions and iRepertoire HTBI primers, TCR beta libraries were built. From the multiplex PCR reads, TCRdb called clonotypes with MiXCR, one entry per CDR3 protein. The table has a few hundred thousand distinct CDR3 sequences, less than 25% seen once; the top ten hold roughly a quarter. Time point in this sample: persistent/refractory GD, antithyroid drugs over 5 years with positive TRAb. PBMC RNA was the source of the TCR library. Patients were enrolled at an endocrinology department in Xi'an, China. EDTA tubes collected roughly 9.6 milliliters of peripheral blood. This CDR3 has 15 amino acids. Germline V CDR1 and CDR2: DFQATT, SNEGSKA (reference sequence). This clonotype was observed once. Its antigen remains unidentified. This may arise from a read error, as a much more abundant clone is one base away.

Sequencing used peripheral blood mononuclear cells (PBMCs), obtained when the disease was refractory, from a patient treated with antithyroid drugs. This sequence originates from a female donor with Graves disease. The chain has TRBV20-1 and TRBJ1-1, with D maybe TRBD1 (6 bases). The CDR3 region is CSAREWGAVNTEALF. In DNA form, the CDR3 reads TGCAGTGCTAGAGAATGGGGGGCGGTGAACACTGAAGCTCTCTTT.